Shown below are 28 T cell receptor beta chains from a single sample sequenced in a study of blood T cell repertoires in COVID-19. This table comes from immunoSEQ multiplex PCR, and its TCRdb copy is limited to in-frame clones, with some not included. The sample yields 140,000 to 150,000 clones, 84% seen once. Sequencing was performed on peripheral blood. The receptor set was obtained from a human donor in a cohort sampled during active COVID-19.

The gene calls are TRBV28 and TRBJ1-3; TRBD1 is a possible D gene (5 bases). This CDR3 is 16 amino acids long. From germline, CDR1 is MDHEN and CDR2 SYDVKM. V gave up 6 bases and J gave up 1 base, with 16 bases separating them. The CDR3 sequence is CASSHGGGWSGNTIYF. CDR3 nucleotides: TGTGCCAGCAGCCATGGGGGGGGATGGTCTGGAAACACCATATATTTT.

V gene TRBV19 combines with J gene TRBJ1-4; D is uncertain. This CDR3 region has 14 residues. Germline CDR1 and CDR2: LNHDA and SQIVND (reference sequence). Trimming cost V 3 bases and J 5 bases, with 10 bases left between them. The CDR3 reads CASSMPTGNEKLFF. For the CDR3, the DNA is TGTGCCAGTAGTATGCCGACCGGGAATGAAAAACTGTTTTTT.

In its sample, this clone was seen once. The CDR3 DNA reads as TGTGCCAGTGGGCTTCTAGCGGGGGGTCAAGAGACCCAGTACTTC. As protein: CASGLLAGGQETQYF. V and J are TRBV19 and TRBJ2-5; TRBD2 matches at 11 bases. The germline V gene encodes CDR1 LNHDA and CDR2 SQIVND (reference sequence). This CDR3 spans 15 amino acids. The V gene end was trimmed by 8 bases and the J gene end by 2 bases; junction bases not matched to a gene: 7.

This chain links TRBV5-4 with TRBJ1-1; D may be TRBD1 (5 bases). Germline-derived CDR1 and CDR2 are SGHNT and YYREEE (reference sequence). Trimming left V 4 bases short and J 0 bases short, with 13 bases between. The CDR3 is made up of 15 amino acids. In nucleotides, the CDR3 is TGTGCCAGCAGCCGCGACAGTGGAATGAACACTGAAGCTTTCTTT. Protein: CASSRDSGMNTEAFF.

This chain uses TRBV11-3 with TRBJ1-4; D remains unclear. Trimming cost V 5 bases and J 3 bases, with 10 bases left between them. CDR3 length: 14 residues. Looked up from germline, CDR1 is SGHNT and CDR2 is YENEEA. In nucleotides, the CDR3 is TGTGCCAGCAGCCGCGGGAGGTCTAATGAAAAACTGTTTTTT. It is translated as CASSRGRSNEKLFF.

The rearrangement links TRBV9 to TRBJ1-2; TRBD1 might be the D (5 bases). V gave up 2 bases and J gave up 2 bases, with 13 bases separating them. The germline V gene encodes CDR1 SGDLS and CDR2 YYNGEE. This CDR3 is 15 amino acids long. Here the CDR3 DNA reads TGTGCCAGCAGCGTCCACTCTCAGGGAAACTATGGCTACACCTTC. As protein: CASSVHSQGNYGYTF. Full variable domain (outside the CDR3, taken from reference TRBV9 and TRBJ1-2): DSGVTQTPKHLITATGQRVTLRCSPRSGDLSVYWYQQSLDQGLQFLIQYYNGEERAKGNILERFSAQQFPDLHSELNLSSLELGDSALYFCASSVHSQGNYGYTFGSGTRLTVV.

This clone was counted once. This chain uses TRBV10-3 with TRBJ1-6; D may be TRBD1 (5 bases). Germline-derived CDR1 and CDR2 are ENHRY and SYGVKD. This CDR3 comprises 13 residues. Trimming took 8 bases from V and 6 from J, leaving 11 bases between them. The CDR3 DNA follows: TGTGCCATCGGAGGGACTGTTAATTCACCCCTCCACTTT. This translates into CAIGGTVNSPLHF.

The chain couples TRBV19 to TRBJ1-1, with D possibly TRBD1 on 6 matching bases. CDR3 size: 13 residues. V dropped 5 bases and J dropped 3 bases, with 10 bases sitting between them. CDR1 and CDR2 from the germline V gene are LNHDA and SQIVND (reference sequence). The CDR3 reads CASSPGTYTEAFF. The CDR3 nucleotides read TGTGCCAGTAGTCCCGGGACATACACTGAAGCTTTCTTT.

V is TRBV5-5 and J is TRBJ1-2; weak D call: TRBD1 (5 bases). CDR1 SGHKS and CDR2 YYEKEE come from the germline V gene (reference sequence). This CDR3 is built from 14 residues. Deletions cut 6 bases from V and 2 bases from J, with 14 bases between. The CDR3 reads CASTLGQRNYGYTF. The CDR3 DNA reads TGTGCCAGCACCCTTGGACAAAGGAACTATGGCTACACCTTC.

V usage is TRBV19 and J usage is TRBJ2-7; D is ambiguous. The CDR3 covers 11 residues. Looked up from germline, CDR1 is LNHDA and CDR2 is SQIVND (reference sequence). V shed 3 bases and J shed 5 bases, with 5 bases lying between them. The CDR3 here is CASSISDEQYF. Written as DNA, the CDR3 is TGTGCCAGTAGTATCTCTGACGAGCAGTACTTC. Full variable domain (remainder filled in from reference TRBV19 and TRBJ2-7): DGGITQSPKYLFRKEGQNVTLSCEQNLNHDAMYWYRQDPGQGLRLIYYSQIVNDFQKGDIAEGYSVSREKKESFPLTVTSAQKNPTAFYLCASSISDEQYFGPGTRLTVT.

The chain is built from TRBV28 and TRBJ1-1; no clear D gene. Deletions cut 4 bases from V and 1 base from J, with 13 bases between. The CDR3 is 15 amino acids. Germline assignment: CDR1 MDHEN and CDR2 SYDVKM. The CDR3, as DNA: TGTGCCAGCAGTTCCGACTCGTTGGGGAACACTGAAGCTTTCTTT. Its protein is CASSSDSLGNTEAFF.

The chain has TRBV27 and TRBJ2-1; 9 bases align to TRBD1. With 5 bases clipped from V and 4 bases from J, the junction kept 6 bases outside the gene matches. The CDR3 has 15 amino acids. Germline CDR1 MNHEY, CDR2 SMNVEV (reference sequence). CDR3 loop: CASSGRDRAYNEQFF. In nucleotides, the CDR3 is TGTGCCAGCAGTGGCCGGGACAGGGCTTACAATGAGCAGTTCTTC.

The V gene is TRBV7-2, the J gene TRBJ2-5, with D tentatively TRBD2 (5 bases). Trimming stripped 3 bases from V and 1 base from J, with 9 bases between. Germline V lookup: CDR1 SGHTA, CDR2 FQGNSA. CDR3 length: 14 residues. DNA of the CDR3: TGTGCCAGCAGCTTTTCACGGGGCCAAGAGACCCAGTACTTC. This gives the protein CASSFSRGQETQYF.

The chain joins TRBV24-1 to TRBJ2-5; 13 bases fit TRBD2. Germline V gene data show CDR1 as KGHDR and CDR2 as SFDVKD. The V segment lost 4 bases and the J segment 1 base; nucleotides outside the gene matches: 2. This CDR3 is built from 16 residues. CDR3 nucleotide sequence: TGTGCCACCAGTGACTGGACTAGCGGGAGCCAAGAGACCCAGTACTTC. Its translation: CATSDWTSGSQETQYF.

The chain has TRBV7-3 and TRBJ2-1, with TRBD1 as a possible D gene (5 bases). Germline values: CDR1 SGHTA, CDR2 FQGTGA. The V end lost 5 bases, the J end lost 6 bases, and 17 bases lay between the germline ends. This CDR3 has 15 amino acids. The CDR3 spells CASSPRGQGLNEQFF. The CDR3 bases are TGTGCCAGCAGCCCTAGGGGCCAGGGCCTCAATGAGCAGTTCTTC.

J is TRBJ2-7 and V is TRBV5-1; D is uncertain. The CDR3 contains 14 residues. Per germline, CDR1 SGHRS and CDR2 YFSETQ. The V end lost 0 bases, the J end lost 6 bases, and 13 bases lay between the germline ends. This CDR3 reads CASSLASAEGEQYF. CDR3 coding DNA: TGCGCCAGCAGCTTGGCCTCGGCGGAAGGCGAGCAGTACTTC.

The chain joins TRBV5-5 to TRBJ2-1; TRBD2 aligns across 12 bases. The CDR3 sequence is 16 residues long. Germline CDR1 and CDR2: SGHKS and YYEKEE (reference sequence). V dropped 4 bases and J dropped 6; count of bases not matched to a gene: 8. CDR3 sequence: CASSRRPSGGANEQFF. In DNA form, the CDR3 reads TGTGCCAGCAGCCGGAGACCTAGCGGGGGGGCCAATGAGCAGTTCTTC.

The rearrangement uses TRBV11-3 and TRBJ2-3, with 7 nucleotides matching TRBD1. V gave up 5 bases and J gave up 6 bases; unmatched junction bases: 8. The CDR3 length is 14 residues. In germline, CDR1 is SGHNT, CDR2 YENEEA. DNA of the CDR3: TGTGCCAGCAGCCCGCAGACAGGGATGGATACGCAGTATTTT. It translates to CASSPQTGMDTQYF.

This clone came up once. The chain has TRBV5-1 and TRBJ2-3; D ambiguous. Germline V gene lookup returns CDR1 SGHRS and CDR2 YFSETQ. The CDR3 loop spans 14 amino acids. V was trimmed by 4 bases and J by 0 bases, leaving 9 bases between them. CDR3 residues: CASSPLTSTDTQYF. As DNA, the CDR3 is TGCGCCAGCAGCCCGTTGACAAGCACAGATACGCAGTATTTT.

The V call is TRBV5-4, the J call TRBJ1-6; 7 bases line up with TRBD1. Losses at the gene ends were 4 bases for V and 7 bases for J; bases not matched to a gene: 11. The CDR3 has 16 amino acids. CDR1 and CDR2 (germline): SGHNT, YYREEE (reference sequence). The CDR3 coding sequence is TGTGCCAGCAGCGTCCAGACAGGGACGAGAAATTCACCCCTCCACTTT. This sequence encodes CASSVQTGTRNSPLHF.

The rearrangement links TRBV5-4 to TRBJ1-1; maybe TRBD1 (6 bases). CDR3 size: 15 residues. V was cut by 3 bases and J by 4 bases, with 16 bases left in between. Looked up from germline, CDR1 is SGHNT and CDR2 is YYREEE (reference sequence). The CDR3 DNA sequence: TGTGCCAGCAGCTCCAAGACAGGCCGGAGCACTGAAGCTTTCTTT. As protein: CASSSKTGRSTEAFF.

This rearrangement joins TRBV5-1 to TRBJ2-3; TRBD2 matches 8 bases. The CDR3 runs to 15 residues. V shed 2 bases, J shed 0 bases, and the junction held 2 bases outside the gene matches. Germline V gene sequence: CDR1 SGHRS, CDR2 YFSETQ. In DNA form, the CDR3 reads TGCGCCAGCAGCTTCTCTAGCGGGAGCACAGATACGCAGTATTTT. It encodes CASSFSSGSTDTQYF.

The chain carries TRBV18 and TRBJ2-2; D is unclear. Trimming shortened V by 3 bases and J by 3 bases, and 11 bases separated the two germline ends. In germline, CDR1 is KGHSH, CDR2 LQKENI. This CDR3 is built from 15 residues. CDR3 in amino acids: CASSPSLRDTGELFF. The CDR3 DNA follows: TGTGCCAGCTCACCCTCCCTGCGAGACACCGGGGAGCTGTTTTTT.

The chain is built from TRBV7-2 and TRBJ1-1; D is unclear. This CDR3 has 15 residues. Trimming took off 6 bases at V and 2 bases at J, with 16 bases between the two ends. Germline values: CDR1 SGHTA, CDR2 FQGNSA. CDR3 sequence (DNA): TGTGCCAGCAGGCCACGCGAGAGGTTTAACACTGAAGCTTTCTTT. Its protein is CASRPRERFNTEAFF.

The chain recombines TRBV4-3 with TRBJ2-2; possibly TRBD1 for D (6 bases). CDR3 length equals 17 residues. CDR1 LGHNA and CDR2 YSLEER come from the germline V gene. Trimming pared 4 bases from V and 0 bases from J, leaving 15 bases between. The CDR3 spells CASSPQRGTSNTGELFF. DNA of the CDR3: TGCGCCAGCAGCCCCCAAAGAGGGACATCGAACACCGGGGAGCTGTTTTTT.

The chain joins TRBV5-4 to TRBJ2-5, with TRBD1 identical over 10 bases. Germline trimming cut 4 bases from V and 7 bases from J; bases unmatched to any gene: 13. The CDR3 extends over 16 amino acids. The germline V gene encodes CDR1 SGHNT and CDR2 YYREEE (reference sequence). The CDR3 DNA sequence: TGTGCCAGCAGCCCCGGACAGGGGGAATCCCGGGGGACCCAGTACTTC. Residues: CASSPGQGESRGTQYF. The full variable domain, rest sourced from reference TRBV5-4 and TRBJ2-5, is ETGVTQSPTHLIKTRGQQVTLRCSSQSGHNTVSWYQQALGQGPQFIFQYYREEENGRGNFPPRFSGLQFPNYSSELNVNALELDDSALYLCASSPGQGESRGTQYFGPGTRLLVL.

The CDR3 spells CASSYSVDTGELFF. Here the CDR3 DNA reads TGTGCCAGCAGCTATTCGGTGGACACCGGGGAGCTGTTTTTT. This chain joins TRBV9 and TRBJ2-2; no clear D gene. This CDR3 contains 14 residues. From germline, CDR1 is SGDLS and CDR2 YYNGEE. Trimming cost V 4 bases and J 3 bases, with 10 bases left between them.

The chain is built from TRBV9 and TRBJ2-2, with D hard to call. The CDR3 covers 15 residues. In germline, CDR1 is SGDLS, CDR2 YYNGEE. The ends were cut back, 0 bases at V and 5 bases at J, with 11 bases in the middle. CDR3 DNA: TGTGCCAGCAGCGTAGCTCTACAGAGAACCGGGGAGCTGTTTTTT. Encoded protein: CASSVALQRTGELFF.